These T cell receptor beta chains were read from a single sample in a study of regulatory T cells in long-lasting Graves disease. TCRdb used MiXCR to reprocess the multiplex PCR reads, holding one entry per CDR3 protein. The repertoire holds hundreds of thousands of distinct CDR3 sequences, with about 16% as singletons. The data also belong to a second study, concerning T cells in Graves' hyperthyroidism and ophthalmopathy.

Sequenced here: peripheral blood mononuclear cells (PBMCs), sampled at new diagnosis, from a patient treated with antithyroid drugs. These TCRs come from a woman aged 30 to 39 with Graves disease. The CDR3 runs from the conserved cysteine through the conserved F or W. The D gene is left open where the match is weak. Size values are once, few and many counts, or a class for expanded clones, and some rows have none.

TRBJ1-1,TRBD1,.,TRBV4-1,CASSQVTGDTEAFF,TGCGCCAGCAGCCAAGTCACAGGGGACACTGAAGCTTTCTTT
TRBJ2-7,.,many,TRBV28,CASSWGTSGSSYEQYF,TGTGCCAGCAGTTGGGGGACTTCAGGGAGCTCCTACGAGCAGTACTTC
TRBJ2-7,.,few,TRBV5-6,CASSSKGLEYF,TGTGCCAGCAGCTCTAAGGGACTTGAATACTTC
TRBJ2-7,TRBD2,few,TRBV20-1,CSAFNSGSLQGEQYF,TGCAGTGCTTTCAATAGCGGGAGCTTGCAGGGCGAGCAGTACTTC
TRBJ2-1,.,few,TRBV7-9,CASSFTPGEQFF,TGTGCCAGCAGCTTCACTCCCGGTGAGCAGTTCTTC
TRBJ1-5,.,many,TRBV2,CASTPGTAHQPQHF,TGTGCCAGCACCCCAGGGACTGCCCATCAGCCCCAGCATTTT
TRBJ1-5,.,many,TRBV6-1,CASSDKGFGQPQHF,TGTGCCAGCAGCGATAAGGGGTTTGGTCAGCCCCAGCATTTT
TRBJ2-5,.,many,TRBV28,CASIGGISWGTQYF,TGTGCCAGCATCGGCGGGATTTCATGGGGGACCCAGTACTTC
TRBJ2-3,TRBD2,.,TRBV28,CASSPGLAGVLSTQYF,TGTGCCAGCAGTCCTGGACTAGCGGGAGTCCTAAGCACGCAGTATTTT
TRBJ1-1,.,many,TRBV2,CASSERERVISGEAFF,TGTGCCAGCAGTGAAAGGGAGAGGGTTATAAGTGGTGAAGCTTTCTTT
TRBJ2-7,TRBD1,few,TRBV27,CASSGQGNHEQYF,TGTGCCAGCAGTGGACAGGGAAACCACGAGCAGTACTTC
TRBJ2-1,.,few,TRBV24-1,CATSDRSKHPNEQFF,TGTGCCACCAGTGATAGGTCAAAGCACCCCAATGAGCAGTTCTTC
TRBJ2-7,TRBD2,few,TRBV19,CASDSGSMYEQYF,TGTGCCAGTGATAGCGGGAGTATGTACGAGCAGTACTTC
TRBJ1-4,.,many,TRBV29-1,CSAWGIANEKLFF,TGCAGCGCTTGGGGGATTGCTAATGAAAAACTGTTTTTT
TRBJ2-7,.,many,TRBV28,CASSPQDTARDEQYF,TGTGCCAGCAGTCCGCAAGACACGGCGAGGGACGAGCAGTACTTC
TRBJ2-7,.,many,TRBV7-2,CASSQPHKDSRSGEQYF,TGTGCCAGCAGCCAACCTCACAAAGACAGCCGCTCGGGCGAGCAGTACTTC
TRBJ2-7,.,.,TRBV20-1,CSAGGAYEQYF,TGCAGTGCTGGAGGTGCCTACGAGCAGTACTTC
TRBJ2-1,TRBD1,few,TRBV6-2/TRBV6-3,CASRGAGQGDNEQFF,TGTGCCAGCAGAGGGGCGGGACAGGGTGATAATGAGCAGTTCTTC
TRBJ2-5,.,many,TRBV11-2,CASSPTRPLETQYF,TGTGCCAGCAGCCCGACCCGGCCCCTCGAGACCCAGTACTTC
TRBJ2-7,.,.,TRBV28,CASSLNRDQYF,TGTGCCAGCAGTTTAAATCGGGACCAGTACTTC
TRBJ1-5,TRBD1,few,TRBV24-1,CATSDAVGQGNQPQHF,TGTGCCACCAGTGATGCAGTAGGACAGGGAAATCAGCCCCAGCATTTT
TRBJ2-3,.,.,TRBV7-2,CATIVLEGSGTQYF,TGTGCCACGATTGTTTTGGAGGGCAGCGGTACGCAGTATTTT
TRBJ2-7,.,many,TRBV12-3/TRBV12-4,CASSLAVLEVAGKQYF,TGTGCCAGCAGTTTAGCTGTTTTGGAGGTGGCTGGGAAGCAGTACTTC
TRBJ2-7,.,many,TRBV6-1,CASRPRLGGGRTYEQYF,TGTGCCAGCAGACCCAGACTGGGGGGCGGGCGAACCTACGAGCAGTACTTC
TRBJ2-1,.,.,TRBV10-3,CAISDPGDTGHNERFF,TGTGCCATCAGTGACCCGGGGGACACAGGACACAATGAGCGGTTCTTC